These T cell receptor beta chains were read from a single sample in a study of T cell responses to AZD1222 COVID-19 vaccine. The repertoire was sequenced with immunoSEQ multiplex PCR; TCRdb's copy has only in-frame clones and lacks some. The sample lists over 150,000 clones, roughly 88% occurring once. This specimen was peripheral blood, taken 28 days after the second AZD1222 dose. The receptors derive from an adult who received the AZD1222 COVID-19 vaccine. The CDR3 runs from the conserved cysteine through the conserved F or W. D genes are given only for firm matches. A clone size is listed for some rows: how often the clone was seen (once, few, many), or a class if it is expanded.

d_call	cdr3_length	v_call	j_call	clone_size	cdr3_nt	cdr3_aa
.	18	TRBV30	TRBJ2-1	.	TGTGCCTGGAGCGGCCTAGCCCAACAGAGGGGAAGCTACAATGAGCAGTTCTTC	CAWSGLAQQRGSYNEQFF
.	17	TRBV4-2	TRBJ2-5	.	TGTGCCAGCAGCCAGACGGGGCTAAGCGAGAAACAAGAGACCCAGTACTTC	CASSQTGLSEKQETQYF
.	13	TRBV3-1/TRBV3-2	TRBJ1-6	.	TGTGCCAGCAGCTTAAGGGCCGATTCACCCCTCCACTTT	CASSLRADSPLHF
.	13	TRBV5-1	TRBJ1-2	.	TGCGCCAGCAGCTTGGAGGGGACGAATGGCTACACCTTC	CASSLEGTNGYTF
.	16	TRBV7-2	TRBJ1-2	.	TGTGCCAGCAGCTTAGGAGGAAGGGTTTGGCCCAATGGCTACACCTTC	CASSLGGRVWPNGYTF
.	14	TRBV19	TRBJ2-7	once	TGTGCCAGTAGTTCCCGGGACACCTCCTACGAGCAGTACTTC	CASSSRDTSYEQYF
.	15	TRBV11-3	TRBJ2-1	.	TGTGCCAGCAGCTCACAGGGGGGGACGTACAATGAGCAGTTCTTC	CASSSQGGTYNEQFF
.	10	TRBV30	TRBJ1-2	.	TGTGCCTGGAGTTCGGGTGGCTACACCTTC	CAWSSGGYTF
TRBD1	14	TRBV5-1	TRBJ1-1	.	TGCGCCAGCAGCCAAGGGACAGGGAACACTGAAGCTTTCTTT	CASSQGTGNTEAFF
.	13	TRBV27	TRBJ2-1	.	TGTGCCAGCAGTTTAAGACCGCGGGACGAGCAGTTCTTC	CASSLRPRDEQFF
TRBD2	17	TRBV5-8	TRBJ2-7	.	TGTGCCAGCAGCTTGCCAAGGACAGCGGGGGGGCCCTACGAGCAGTACTTC	CASSLPRTAGGPYEQYF
.	13	TRBV7-3	TRBJ1-6	.	TGTGCCAGCAGCTTCGATGGCAATTCACCCCTCCACTTT	CASSFDGNSPLHF
.	11	TRBV10-2	TRBJ1-2	once	TGCGCCAGCACTGATTTCTATGGCTACACCTTC	CASTDFYGYTF
TRBD1	15	TRBV6-2/TRBV6-3	TRBJ1-2	.	TGTGCCAGCAGTTACTCAGGACAGGCGGACTATGGCTACACCTTC	CASSYSGQADYGYTF
.	15	TRBV6-4	TRBJ1-2	few	TGTGCCACCAGTCGGTCCCCCGGGACACCGGATGGCTACACCTTC	CATSRSPGTPDGYTF
.	14	TRBV11-2	TRBJ2-7	.	TGTGCCAGCAGCTTTCGAGACAGCACCTACGAGCAGTACTTC	CASSFRDSTYEQYF
.	15	TRBV4-2	TRBJ1-3	.	TGTGCCAGCAGCCAAGACCCGGCGGCTGGAAACACCATATATTTT	CASSQDPAAGNTIYF
.	13	TRBV19	TRBJ1-2	.	TGTGCCACCCAAAGGGACACGATCTATGGCTACACCTTC	CATQRDTIYGYTF
.	13	TRBV14	TRBJ1-1	.	TGTGCCAGCAGCCCCCTTCAGGGCGGTGAAGCTTTCTTT	CASSPLQGGEAFF
.	16	TRBV4-3	TRBJ1-4	.	TGCGCCAGCAGCCAAGATCTGGGGGCAACTAATGAAAAACTGTTTTTT	CASSQDLGATNEKLFF
.	15	TRBV5-4	TRBJ1-4	.	TGTGCCAGCAGCTTTAGGGGCGATGATAATGAAAAACTGTTTTTT	CASSFRGDDNEKLFF
.	16	TRBV7-2	TRBJ2-1	.	TGTGCCAGCAGCTCTACCTCCGCCCGGCCGGGTAATGAGCAGTTCTTC	CASSSTSARPGNEQFF
TRBD2	16	TRBV4-3	TRBJ2-3	.	TGCGCCAGCAGCCGCGCGGGGGGCCTATCTTCGGATACGCAGTATTTT	CASSRAGGLSSDTQYF
.	14	TRBV5-6	TRBJ1-2	.	TGTGCCAGCAGCTTGGAAGGCGATTATTATGGCTACACCTTC	CASSLEGDYYGYTF
.	17	TRBV3-1/TRBV3-2	TRBJ1-3	.	TGTGCCAGCAGCCAAGAGTGGGAACCCCGGCTGGGAAACACCATATATTTT	CASSQEWEPRLGNTIYF
.	16	TRBV19	TRBJ1-1	.	TGTGCCAGTATGAACCGACAGTTGGTATCGAACACTGAAGCTTTCTTT	CASMNRQLVSNTEAFF